Listed below are T cell receptor beta chains from one sample, sequenced in a study of blood T cell repertoires in COVID-19. Produced via immunoSEQ multiplex PCR; TCRdb's table is partial and in-frame only. The repertoire includes approximately 93,000 clones, approximately 88% of them detected once, and 0.47% sits in the top ten. The sample consisted of peripheral blood. These receptor sequences come from a man aged 55-75 years with acute or convalescent COVID-19. The CDR3 runs from the conserved cysteine through the conserved F or W. Each record gives: J gene, clone size, V gene, D gene, CDR3 DNA, CDR3 protein. The D gene is left open where the match is weak. Not all rows give a size; the values are once, few, many and, for expanded clones, a class.

j_call: TRBJ2-1; clone_size: NA; v_call: TRBV6-5; d_call: TRBD1; cdr3_nt: TGTGCCAGCGGGAGGACAGGGAAAGATGAGCAGTTCTTC; cdr3_aa: CASGRTGKDEQFF
j_call: TRBJ1-2; clone_size: NA; v_call: TRBV6-5; d_call: NA; cdr3_nt: TGTGCCAGCAGTCCCGGGACTGCACTCTATGGCTACACCTTC; cdr3_aa: CASSPGTALYGYTF
j_call: TRBJ2-2; clone_size: NA; v_call: TRBV5-1; d_call: NA; cdr3_nt: TGCGCCAGCAGCAGCCGACCGATTACCGAGGGGGTCACCGGGGAGCTGTTTTTT; cdr3_aa: CASSSRPITEGVTGELFF
j_call: TRBJ2-7; clone_size: NA; v_call: TRBV6-5; d_call: TRBD1; cdr3_nt: TGTGCCAGCAGGGGACAGGCAAACGTCGCGCAGTACTTC; cdr3_aa: CASRGQANVAQYF
j_call: TRBJ1-1; clone_size: NA; v_call: TRBV5-1; d_call: TRBD1; cdr3_nt: TGCGCCAGCAGCTTGGAGGGACAGCTAAACTGGAACACTGAAGCTTTCTTT; cdr3_aa: CASSLEGQLNWNTEAFF
j_call: TRBJ2-2; clone_size: NA; v_call: TRBV10-3; d_call: NA; cdr3_nt: TGTGCCATCAGTCCCTTAAGCAGGGCCAACACCGGGGAGCTGTTTTTT; cdr3_aa: CAISPLSRANTGELFF
j_call: TRBJ2-1; clone_size: few; v_call: TRBV6-4; d_call: TRBD1; cdr3_nt: TGTGCCAGCCCGGGGACAGCTAACAATGAGCAGTTCTTC; cdr3_aa: CASPGTANNEQFF
j_call: TRBJ1-3; clone_size: NA; v_call: TRBV2; d_call: NA; cdr3_nt: TGTGCCAGCACATTGGGACTCAGCTCTGGAAACACCATATATTTT; cdr3_aa: CASTLGLSSGNTIYF
j_call: TRBJ1-1; clone_size: NA; v_call: TRBV5-6; d_call: TRBD1; cdr3_nt: TGTGCCAGCAGCTCCGCATCACGGGACAGGGCCTCTGAAGCTTTCTTT; cdr3_aa: CASSSASRDRASEAFF
j_call: TRBJ2-7; clone_size: NA; v_call: TRBV29-1; d_call: NA; cdr3_nt: TGCAGCGTTGATGTTGGAGGGGTGAACGAGCAGTACTTC; cdr3_aa: CSVDVGGVNEQYF
j_call: TRBJ2-7; clone_size: NA; v_call: TRBV6-6; d_call: TRBD2; cdr3_nt: TGTGCCAGCAACCCGGGACTAGCGACCTACGAGCAGTACTTC; cdr3_aa: CASNPGLATYEQYF
j_call: TRBJ1-1; clone_size: NA; v_call: TRBV5-1; d_call: NA; cdr3_nt: TGCGCCAGCAGCTTGGAAGACGGCCTGAGGGCTTTCTTT; cdr3_aa: CASSLEDGLRAFF
j_call: TRBJ2-7; clone_size: NA; v_call: TRBV12-5; d_call: TRBD1; cdr3_nt: TGTGCTAGTGGACTAGGGACAGACTCCTACGAGCAGTACTTC; cdr3_aa: CASGLGTDSYEQYF
j_call: TRBJ1-1; clone_size: NA; v_call: TRBV3-1/TRBV3-2; d_call: TRBD1; cdr3_nt: TGTGCCAGCAGCCAAAGGGACAGGGACACTGAAGCTTTCTTT; cdr3_aa: CASSQRDRDTEAFF
j_call: TRBJ2-1; clone_size: NA; v_call: TRBV6-4; d_call: TRBD2; cdr3_nt: TGTGCCAGCAGGGAGACTAGCGGGTCGTACAATGAGCAGTTCTTC; cdr3_aa: CASRETSGSYNEQFF
j_call: TRBJ2-3; clone_size: NA; v_call: TRBV10-2; d_call: TRBD2; cdr3_nt: TGCGCCAGCAGCATAGCGGGGAATGGGGCAGATACGCAGTATTTT; cdr3_aa: CASSIAGNGADTQYF
j_call: TRBJ2-7; clone_size: NA; v_call: TRBV3-1/TRBV3-2; d_call: NA; cdr3_nt: TGTGCCAGCAGCCCGAGTCCCTCCGGCAGGGGAGTCGAGCAGTACTTC; cdr3_aa: CASSPSPSGRGVEQYF
j_call: TRBJ1-5; clone_size: NA; v_call: TRBV20-1; d_call: TRBD1; cdr3_nt: TGCAGTGCTAGTACCAGGGGGCTTGGGAATCAGCCCCAGCATTTT; cdr3_aa: CSASTRGLGNQPQHF
j_call: TRBJ2-2; clone_size: once; v_call: TRBV18; d_call: NA; cdr3_nt: TGTGCCAGCTCACCAGGCCTCGCGAACACCGGGGAGCTGTTTTTT; cdr3_aa: CASSPGLANTGELFF
j_call: TRBJ2-3; clone_size: NA; v_call: TRBV10-3; d_call: TRBD2; cdr3_nt: TGTGCCATCAGTGAGGGTCTAGCGGGAGTTAAAGATACGCAGTATTTT; cdr3_aa: CAISEGLAGVKDTQYF
j_call: TRBJ1-1; clone_size: NA; v_call: TRBV5-8; d_call: NA; cdr3_nt: TGTGCCAGCAGCTTGGACAGGAACACTGAAGCTTTCTTT; cdr3_aa: CASSLDRNTEAFF
j_call: TRBJ2-7; clone_size: NA; v_call: TRBV5-5; d_call: TRBD2; cdr3_nt: TGTGCCAGCAGCTTGGTTAATATGGGACTAGCAACCGAGCAGTACTTC; cdr3_aa: CASSLVNMGLATEQYF
j_call: TRBJ1-5; clone_size: NA; v_call: TRBV28; d_call: TRBD1; cdr3_nt: TGTGCCAGCAGTTTCGGGACAGGGGTATCTCAGCCCCAGCATTTT; cdr3_aa: CASSFGTGVSQPQHF
j_call: TRBJ1-2; clone_size: NA; v_call: TRBV7-2; d_call: TRBD1; cdr3_nt: TGTGCCAGCAGCTTAAATGTGGGACAGAACTATGGCTACACCTTC; cdr3_aa: CASSLNVGQNYGYTF
j_call: TRBJ2-7; clone_size: NA; v_call: TRBV5-3; d_call: TRBD1; cdr3_nt: TGTGCCAGAAGCAATGGACGGACAGGGTTAACCGCCTACGAGCAGTACTTC; cdr3_aa: CARSNGRTGLTAYEQYF
j_call: TRBJ2-7; clone_size: NA; v_call: TRBV3-1/TRBV3-2; d_call: NA; cdr3_nt: TGTGCCAGCAGCATGGGGGGGGCCGTCTCCTACGAGCAGTACTTC; cdr3_aa: CASSMGGAVSYEQYF
j_call: TRBJ2-2; clone_size: NA; v_call: TRBV29-1; d_call: NA; cdr3_nt: TGCAGCGTTGGGCAGGAACTCACCGGGGAGCTGTTTTTT; cdr3_aa: CSVGQELTGELFF
j_call: TRBJ1-2; clone_size: NA; v_call: TRBV19; d_call: TRBD1; cdr3_nt: TGTGCCAGTAGTACGGGACAGCGGGTCGATGGCTACACCTTC; cdr3_aa: CASSTGQRVDGYTF
j_call: TRBJ2-7; clone_size: NA; v_call: TRBV7-9; d_call: TRBD1; cdr3_nt: TGTGCCAGCAGCACCCGGACAGGGGGCGTCTCCTACGAGCAGTACTTC; cdr3_aa: CASSTRTGGVSYEQYF
j_call: TRBJ1-1; clone_size: NA; v_call: TRBV2; d_call: NA; cdr3_nt: TGTGCCAGCATTTATCTGGACACTAACACTGAAGCTTTCTTT; cdr3_aa: CASIYLDTNTEAFF
j_call: TRBJ1-1; clone_size: few; v_call: TRBV2; d_call: NA; cdr3_nt: TGTGCCAGCAGTGACAGGGGGAACACTGAAGCTTTCTTT; cdr3_aa: CASSDRGNTEAFF
j_call: TRBJ2-1; clone_size: NA; v_call: TRBV5-1; d_call: TRBD2; cdr3_nt: TGCGCCAGCAGCTTGACTAGCGGGGGGAATGAGCAGTTCTTC; cdr3_aa: CASSLTSGGNEQFF
j_call: TRBJ2-1; clone_size: NA; v_call: TRBV11-2; d_call: TRBD1; cdr3_nt: TGTGCCAGCAGCTTAGGTCGGGGACAGGGAGGCAATGAGCAGTTCTTC; cdr3_aa: CASSLGRGQGGNEQFF
j_call: TRBJ1-4; clone_size: NA; v_call: TRBV6-5; d_call: NA; cdr3_nt: TGTGCCAGCAGGCCCGGGGGGCTGAAGGAAAAACTGTTTTTT; cdr3_aa: CASRPGGLKEKLFF
j_call: TRBJ1-1; clone_size: NA; v_call: TRBV25-1; d_call: TRBD1; cdr3_nt: TGTGCCAGCAGTGACGAAAGGGGGCTAAGGGTCACTGAAGCTTTCTTT; cdr3_aa: CASSDERGLRVTEAFF
j_call: TRBJ2-2; clone_size: NA; v_call: TRBV19; d_call: NA; cdr3_nt: TGTGCCAGTAGTATAGGACAGGTCTCCACCGGGGAGCTGTTTTTT; cdr3_aa: CASSIGQVSTGELFF
j_call: TRBJ2-2; clone_size: NA; v_call: TRBV7-2; d_call: TRBD2; cdr3_nt: TGTGCCAGCAGCTTAATAGCGGGGGGCACCGGGGAGCTGTTTTTT; cdr3_aa: CASSLIAGGTGELFF
j_call: TRBJ1-2; clone_size: NA; v_call: TRBV3-1/TRBV3-2; d_call: NA; cdr3_nt: TGTGCCAGCAGCCAAGCGCCGGGGGGTAACTATGGCTACACCTTC; cdr3_aa: CASSQAPGGNYGYTF
j_call: TRBJ1-1; clone_size: NA; v_call: TRBV6-2/TRBV6-3; d_call: TRBD1; cdr3_nt: TGTGCCAGCAGTTACGAGACAGGGGGCATCGGCACTGAAGCTTTCTTT; cdr3_aa: CASSYETGGIGTEAFF
j_call: TRBJ2-2; clone_size: NA; v_call: TRBV28; d_call: NA; cdr3_nt: TGTGCCAGCAGTTTGGGGCAGGCCAACACCGGGGAGCTGTTTTTT; cdr3_aa: CASSLGQANTGELFF
j_call: TRBJ2-1; clone_size: NA; v_call: TRBV14; d_call: TRBD2; cdr3_nt: TGTGCCAGCAGCCCCAACTACGGGAGGGTCTATGAGCAGTTCTTC; cdr3_aa: CASSPNYGRVYEQFF
j_call: TRBJ2-1; clone_size: NA; v_call: TRBV9; d_call: NA; cdr3_nt: TGTGCCAGCAGCGTAGGGTCTCCGGACTTCGGCCATGAGCAGTTCTTC; cdr3_aa: CASSVGSPDFGHEQFF
j_call: TRBJ1-6; clone_size: NA; v_call: TRBV2; d_call: NA; cdr3_nt: TGTGCCAGCGGACCCCGGGGGAAGGGCGCGGGTAATAATTCACCCCTCCACTTT; cdr3_aa: CASGPRGKGAGNNSPLHF
j_call: TRBJ1-2; clone_size: NA; v_call: TRBV5-6; d_call: TRBD1; cdr3_nt: TGTGCCAGCAGCGGCAAAGGGACAGGGGTGGGCGGCTACACCTTC; cdr3_aa: CASSGKGTGVGGYTF
j_call: TRBJ2-7; clone_size: NA; v_call: TRBV19; d_call: NA; cdr3_nt: TGTGCCAGTAGTAATTTGGGCGACTACGAGCAGTACTTC; cdr3_aa: CASSNLGDYEQYF
j_call: TRBJ1-1; clone_size: few; v_call: TRBV6-1; d_call: TRBD1; cdr3_nt: TGTGCCAGCAGTGAAGGGACAGGGGGCGCTGAAGCTTTCTTT; cdr3_aa: CASSEGTGGAEAFF
j_call: TRBJ2-1; clone_size: once; v_call: TRBV24-1; d_call: NA; cdr3_nt: TGTGCCACCAGTGGTCGGACAACGTTGAATGAGCAGTTCTTC; cdr3_aa: CATSGRTTLNEQFF
j_call: TRBJ2-5; clone_size: NA; v_call: TRBV10-1; d_call: NA; cdr3_nt: TGCGCCAGCAGTGACGCGGGAAACCAAGAGACCCAGTACTTC; cdr3_aa: CASSDAGNQETQYF
j_call: TRBJ2-3; clone_size: NA; v_call: TRBV6-1; d_call: NA; cdr3_nt: TGTGCCAGCAGTGAAGTTTGGCCGCTGAGCACAGATACGCAGTATTTT; cdr3_aa: CASSEVWPLSTDTQYF
j_call: TRBJ1-4; clone_size: NA; v_call: TRBV27; d_call: NA; cdr3_nt: TGTGCCAGCAGTACAACCGGGGGGTACGGGGCTAATGAAAAACTGTTTTTT; cdr3_aa: CASSTTGGYGANEKLFF
j_call: TRBJ1-3; clone_size: NA; v_call: TRBV19; d_call: NA; cdr3_nt: TGTGCCAGTAGTTGGGGACAAAACTCTGGAAACACCATATATTTT; cdr3_aa: CASSWGQNSGNTIYF
j_call: TRBJ1-2; clone_size: NA; v_call: TRBV7-2; d_call: NA; cdr3_nt: TGTGCCAGCAGCAAAACAGATTACTCTAACTATGGCTACACCTTC; cdr3_aa: CASSKTDYSNYGYTF
j_call: TRBJ2-5; clone_size: NA; v_call: TRBV23-1; d_call: NA; cdr3_nt: TGCGCCAGCAGACTCCCATGGGGCTTTGGGGAGACCCAGTACTTC; cdr3_aa: CASRLPWGFGETQYF
j_call: TRBJ2-1; clone_size: NA; v_call: TRBV9; d_call: TRBD2; cdr3_nt: TGTGCCAGCAGCGTAGAACTAGCGGGTCGCAATGAGCAGTTCTTC; cdr3_aa: CASSVELAGRNEQFF
j_call: TRBJ2-3; clone_size: once; v_call: TRBV5-4; d_call: TRBD2; cdr3_nt: TGTGCCAGCAGCTTGTCAGCCGCGGGGGGGTGGCATACGCAGTATTTT; cdr3_aa: CASSLSAAGGWHTQYF